This T cell receptor (beta chain) was found in a study of response to subunit inactivated influenza vaccine. This CDR3 has 18 residues. Germline V CDR1 and CDR2: MNHEY, SMNVEV (reference sequence). The junction had 13 bases not matched to a gene; V was cut back by 4 bases and J by 2 bases. Points on this clonotype: Its antigen remains unknown.

Study results and caveats: Authors suggested that a seasonal influenza vaccination recruits few new T cells each time.

TCRdb analysed the RT-PCR reads with MiXCR anew, one entry per CDR3 protein. The sample carries 860,000 or so distinct CDR3 sequences, 21% recorded once. The sequence derives from a man aged 50-59 years who received an inactivated influenza vaccine. The sequencing here drew on PBMCs from blood, taken about 5 days after vaccination. This chain uses TRBV27 with TRBJ2-1; TRBD1 aligns across 8 bases. The CDR3 is CASSSRLQGARTYNEQFF. CDR3 coding DNA: TGTGCCAGCAGTTCCCGATTGCAGGGGGCTCGGACCTACAATGAGCAGTTCTTC.